The T cell receptor (beta chain) described here comes from a study of breast tumors, draining lymph nodes, adjacent tissues. Breast cancer patients provided tissue from their axillary draining lymph nodes. MiXCR, run by TCRdb on the multiplex PCR reads, gives a single entry per CDR3 protein. Here the sample spans fewer than 200,000 distinct CDR3 sequences, 33% being singletons. Study observations and caveats: Findings are consistent with lymph node origin and intratumoral expansion of most tumor T cells. Luminal-like breast cancer showed significantly greater tumor-nontumor repertoire similarity than basal-like breast cancer did. Tumor repertoires ranked between lymph nodes and nontumor tissue in diversity, with V and J gene preferences. The lymph node origin of tumor T cells was framed as consistent with a hypothesis, not demonstrated.

In its sample, this clonotype was seen a few times. Its target is not known. CDR3 length: 16 amino acids. Losses at the gene ends were 10 bases for V and 5 bases for J; bases not matched to a gene: 15. Germline CDR1 and CDR2: MNHNS and SASEGT. The J gene is TRBJ2-1, the V gene TRBV6-1, with TRBD1 matching over 9 bases. Specimen: axillary lymph node tissue. The TCR was taken from a female donor with breast cancer. Some clones in this sample may be carry-over from other donors' samples. The CDR3 reads CATKGLDRGVHNEQFF. The CDR3 nucleotides are TGTGCCACCAAGGGATTGGACAGGGGTGTCCACAATGAGCAGTTCTTC.